These 24 T cell receptor beta chains were all obtained from the same sample, sequenced in a study of cytomegalovirus exposure and HLA in healthy donors. Measured with immunoSEQ multiplex PCR; TCRdb has only the in-frame clones, and not every one. The sample shows some 130,000 clones, around four fifths of them seen only once. The source material was PBMCs. The receptors originated from a man aged 25 to 40 in good health and CMV-seropositive.

V gene TRBV7-2 combines with J gene TRBJ2-7; 7 nucleotides match TRBD1. Germline CDR1 reads SGHTA; CDR2 reads FQGNSA. With V trimmed by 1 base and J by 4 bases, 7 bases remained unmatched. The CDR3 is 15 residues long. The CDR3 coding sequence is TGTGCCAGCAGCTTAGTGGTAACAGGGGATTACGAGCAGTACTTC. This translates into CASSLVVTGDYEQYF.

The rearrangement links TRBV30 to TRBJ2-3; D is possibly TRBD2 (5 bases). There are 15 residues in the CDR3. Germline loops: CDR1 GTSNPN, CDR2 SVGIG (reference sequence). V was shortened by 2 bases and J by 2 bases, with 14 bases between the two germline ends. The CDR3: CAWSPLSAATDTQYF. The DNA of the CDR3 is TGTGCCTGGAGTCCCCTTAGCGCGGCCACAGATACGCAGTATTTT. The variable domain in full, with the rest retrieved from reference TRBV30 and TRBJ2-3, is SQTIHQWPATLVQPVGSPLSLECTVEGTSNPNLYWYRQAAGRGLQLLFYSVGIGQISSEVPQNLSASRPQDRQFILSSKKLLLSDSGFYLCAWSPLSAATDTQYFGPGTRLTVL.

The CDR3 region is CASSPDRASEKLFF. The DNA of the CDR3 is TGTGCCAGCAGCCCGGACAGGGCCAGCGAAAAACTGTTTTTT. This chain uses TRBV27 with TRBJ1-4; 8 bases map to TRBD1. Trimming cost V 6 bases and J 8 bases; bases outside gene matches: 8. The CDR3 covers 14 residues. The germline V gene encodes CDR1 MNHEY and CDR2 SMNVEV (reference sequence).

The chain links TRBV14 to TRBJ1-2, with D tentatively TRBD1 (6 bases). The CDR3 runs to 13 residues. Trimming shortened V by 0 bases and J by 7 bases, and 9 bases separated the two germline ends. Germline-derived CDR1 and CDR2 are SGHDN and FVKESK. The CDR3 region has the DNA TGTGCCAGCAGCCAAGAACAGGGCCTTGGCTACACCTTC. As protein: CASSQEQGLGYTF.

The rearrangement links TRBV2 to TRBJ2-1; D possibly corresponds to TRBD1 (5 bases). Trimming took 7 bases from V and 6 from J, leaving 10 bases between them. The germline V gene encodes CDR1 SNHLY and CDR2 FYNNEI. This CDR3 has 12 amino acids. CDR3 in DNA: TGTGCCAGCACCGACAGAGGCAATGAGCAGTTCTTC. It is translated as CASTDRGNEQFF.

The chain links TRBV12-5 to TRBJ1-2, with D possibly being TRBD1 (5 bases). The CDR3 contains 14 residues. Germline V gene sequence: CDR1 LGHNT, CDR2 FRNRAP. Trimming removed 0 bases at V and 8 bases at J, with 13 bases between. This CDR3 is CASGLVRVSGGYTF. The CDR3 DNA reads TGTGCTAGTGGTTTGGTACGGGTCTCAGGGGGCTACACCTTC.

The chain employs TRBV6-6 and TRBJ2-5, with 12 bases identical to TRBD2. Germline V gene lookup returns CDR1 MNHNY and CDR2 SVGAGI (reference sequence). V shed 4 bases, J shed 5 bases, and the junction held 8 bases outside the gene matches. The CDR3 runs 16 residues. CDR3 bases: TGTGCCAGCAGTTCCGTGACTAGCGGGAGAGGGGAGACCCAGTACTTC. Protein: CASSSVTSGRGETQYF.

The CDR3, as DNA: TGTGCCACCAGCAGAGACGTGGAGACCCAGTACTTC. This gives the protein CATSRDVETQYF. The gene calls are TRBV15 and TRBJ2-5; no definite D call. This CDR3 is built from 12 residues. The V gene's germline CDR1 is LNHNV and CDR2 YYDKDF (reference sequence). The ends were cut back, 0 bases at V and 5 bases at J, with 4 bases in the middle.

CDR3 in amino acids: CASSLQLAKGDEQFF. CDR3 DNA sequence: TGTGCCAGCAGTTTACAATTAGCGAAGGGGGATGAGCAGTTCTTC. The chain has TRBV27 and TRBJ2-1; D perhaps matches TRBD1 (6 bases). Trimming took off 2 bases at V and 8 bases at J, with 16 bases between the two ends. This CDR3 region has 15 residues. The germline V gene encodes CDR1 MNHEY and CDR2 SMNVEV (reference sequence).

This clone was observed a handful of times. The V and J genes are TRBV7-6 and TRBJ1-6; 11 bases match TRBD1. CDR3 length: 15 residues. V trimming: 1 base; J trimming: 8 bases; junction bases outside the gene matches: 1. Per the germline V gene, CDR1 is SGHVS and CDR2 is FNYEAQ. CDR3 loop: CASSLGGQGDSPLHF. In DNA form, the CDR3 reads TGTGCCAGCAGCTTAGGGGGACAGGGGGATTCACCCCTCCACTTT.

The V and J genes are TRBV19 and TRBJ1-2; TRBD1 agrees at 9 bases. Losses at the gene ends were 6 bases for V and 4 bases for J; bases not matched to a gene: 6. The germline gives CDR1 LNHDA, CDR2 SQIVND (reference sequence). This CDR3 comprises 14 residues. CDR3 nucleotide sequence: TGTGCCAGTAGCCTACAGGGGGCCCCCTATGGCTACACCTTC. Its protein product is CASSLQGAPYGYTF.

This chain links TRBV11-2 with TRBJ2-6, with 14 bases matching TRBD2. After removal of 5 bases from V and 0 bases from J, the junction contained 6 bases not matched to a gene. The CDR3 sequence is 19 residues long. CDR1 is SGHAT, CDR2 FQNNGV, per germline. The CDR3 is CASSPGLAGEVSGANVLTF. The CDR3 DNA reads TGTGCCAGCAGCCCGGGACTAGCGGGGGAAGTCTCTGGGGCCAACGTCCTGACTTTC.

This sequence joins TRBV29-1 and TRBJ2-7; perhaps TRBD2 as D (5 bases). V lost 3 bases and J 3 bases, leaving 18 bases between the germline ends. The CDR3 totals 15 residues. Germline lookup yields CDR1 SQVTM and CDR2 ANQGSEA. The CDR3 here is CSVEGAFSAGYEQYF. The CDR3 nucleotides read TGCAGCGTTGAGGGCGCGTTCTCGGCGGGCTACGAGCAGTACTTC.

This chain connects TRBV7-9 to TRBJ1-5, with no clear D. The CDR3 consists of 14 residues. Trimming took 3 bases from V and 0 from J, leaving 6 bases between them. Germline CDR1 SEHNR, CDR2 FQNEAQ (reference sequence). CDR3 in amino acids: CASSLRDSNQPQHF. The CDR3 coding sequence is TGTGCCAGCAGCTTGAGAGATAGCAATCAGCCCCAGCATTTT.

The chain uses TRBV6-1 and TRBJ1-1, with D hard to call. The V gene's germline CDR1 is MNHNS and CDR2 SASEGT. The length of the CDR3 is 13 residues. Trimming removed 7 bases from V and 0 bases from J, with 9 bases in between. DNA of the CDR3: TGTGCCAGCACTCGGGGTTTGAACACTGAAGCTTTCTTT. Protein product: CASTRGLNTEAFF.

This CDR3 is CASSESGTYEQYF. As DNA, the CDR3 is TGTGCCAGCAGTGAAAGCGGCACCTACGAGCAGTACTTC. The rearrangement uses TRBV2 and TRBJ2-7; weak D call: TRBD2 (5 bases). This CDR3 spans 13 amino acids. The germline V and J ends were trimmed by 2 bases and 2 bases, with 7 bases remaining between them. From germline, CDR1 is SNHLY and CDR2 FYNNEI.

The V call is TRBV2, the J call TRBJ1-1, with D possibly TRBD1 on 6 matching bases. Germline V lookup: CDR1 SNHLY, CDR2 FYNNEI. The CDR3 contains 13 residues. V lost 6 bases and J lost 4, with 12 bases in between. The CDR3 region has the DNA TGTGCCAGCAGCCTACAGGGATCCACTGAAGCTTTCTTT. It yields the protein CASSLQGSTEAFF.

The rearrangement joins TRBV7-9 to TRBJ2-1, with 8 bases lining up with TRBD1. Trimming took 0 bases from V and 0 from J; bases not matched to a gene: 1. Germline-derived CDR1 and CDR2 are SEHNR and FQNEAQ (reference sequence). CDR3 length equals 16 residues. CDR3 region: CASSLAGQVSYNEQFF. The DNA for the CDR3 is TGTGCCAGCAGCTTAGCGGGACAGGTCTCCTACAATGAGCAGTTCTTC.

For this clone: In the same sample, other DNA sequences code for this CDR3. The chain employs TRBV18 and TRBJ2-7, with D perhaps matching TRBD1 (6 bases). This CDR3 has 14 residues. Trimming shortened V by 3 bases and J by 2 bases, and 11 bases separated the two germline ends. CDR1 is KGHSH and CDR2 is LQKENI in the germline V gene. The CDR3 here is CASSPTGLPYEQYF. DNA of the CDR3: TGTGCCAGCTCACCTACAGGGTTGCCCTACGAGCAGTACTTC.

The genes are TRBV4-1 and TRBJ2-2; 12 bases are shared with TRBD2. The CDR3 is 20 amino acids. Germline lookup yields CDR1 MGHRA and CDR2 YSYEKL. V was clipped by 1 base and J by 0 bases; unmatched bases: 9. The CDR3 here is CASSQVELAGGRTNTGELFF. CDR3 sequence (DNA): TGCGCCAGCAGCCAAGTGGAACTAGCGGGAGGCCGAACGAACACCGGGGAGCTGTTTTTT.

This chain joins TRBV18 and TRBJ2-3; D might be TRBD2 (5 bases). Germline V gene lookup returns CDR1 KGHSH and CDR2 LQKENI. V was clipped by 0 bases and J by 0 bases, with 10 bases between them. The CDR3 consists of 16 residues. CDR3 nucleotides: TGTGCCAGCTCACCACCAGGAGGAGACAGCACAGATACGCAGTATTTT. Amino acids: CASSPPGGDSTDTQYF.

This clone came up a few times. The chain uses TRBV6-1 and TRBJ1-3, with D hard to call. The V and J ends lost 1 base and 0 bases respectively, with 10 bases between them. CDR1 is MNHNS, CDR2 SASEGT, per germline. The CDR3 sequence is 16 residues long. CDR3 bases: TGTGCCAGCAGTGAAGTCTCTAGTGGCTCTGGAAACACCATATATTTT. This codes for CASSEVSSGSGNTIYF.

The chain has TRBV4-2 and TRBJ2-1, with D hard to call. V was trimmed by 4 bases and J by 7 bases, leaving 5 bases between them. Germline values: CDR1 LGHNA, CDR2 YNFKEQ. The CDR3 sequence is 11 residues long. CDR3 sequence reads: CASSLENEQFF. CDR3 nucleotides: TGTGCCAGCAGCCTGGAGAATGAGCAGTTCTTC.

The genes are TRBV9 and TRBJ1-2; D is possibly TRBD1 (6 bases). The CDR3 loop spans 16 amino acids. V was cut by 3 bases and J by 7 bases, with 22 bases left in between. The germline V gene encodes CDR1 SGDLS and CDR2 YYNGEE. The CDR3 sequence: CASSANRVSYVSGYTF. CDR3 DNA sequence: TGTGCCAGCAGCGCGAACAGGGTTTCGTACGTTTCTGGCTACACCTTC.